The 2 T cell receptor beta chains below all came from one sample that was sequenced in a study of T-cell reconstitution after alpha-beta-depleted transplantation in children. Preparing the TCRbeta library involved the use of unique molecular identifiers. Each CDR3 protein is one row after TCRdb ran MiXCR on the PCR reads. The data show some 500,000 distinct CDR3 sequences, 15% to 20% seen once. The sequences come from PBMCs from the stem cell graft donor, collected from the stem cell graft. Source of these receptors: a human donor who donated a stem cell graft to a child with acute lymphoblastic leukemia.

This clonotype was detected only a few times. The chain combines TRBV20-1 with TRBJ1-2, with 7 bases fitting TRBD1. Trimming took 2 bases from V and 1 from J; bases not matched to a gene: 10. The CDR3 has 16 amino acids. CDR1 is DFQATT, CDR2 SNEGSKA, per germline (reference sequence). Here the CDR3 DNA reads TGCAGTGCTAGACATCCCCCGGGACAGCGTAACTATGGCTACACCTTC. It translates to CSARHPPGQRNYGYTF.

This clonotype is a singleton in its sample. This chain uses TRBV20-1 with TRBJ2-7, with 11 bases identical to TRBD2. Germline loops: CDR1 DFQATT, CDR2 SNEGSKA (reference sequence). The CDR3 loop spans 15 amino acids. This CDR3 is CCVSEGLAGPYEQYF. CDR3 coding DNA: TGCTGTGTCTCAGAAGGACTAGCGGGTCCCTACGAGCAGTACTTC.